Listed below are T cell receptor beta chains from one sample, sequenced in a study of glioma-infiltrating T cells after dendritic cell vaccination. Repertoires were generated with immunoSEQ multiplex PCR, while TCRdb's copy carries only in-frame clones and drops some. The sample yields approximately 110,000 clones, around 87% seen once. The sequences come from blood, collected after dendritic cell vaccination. The receptors come from a human donor with glioblastoma. Each CDR3 is given with its conserved first and last residue. Each record gives: J gene, clone size, V gene, D gene, CDR3 DNA, CDR3 protein. A D gene is named only where the DNA matches it firmly. Not every row has a clone size; where given, it reads once, few, many or a size class.

>TRBJ1-1|-|TRBV6-1|-
TGTGCCAGCAGTGATGATGGAACAGATGAAGCTTTCTTT
CASSDDGTDEAFF
>TRBJ2-7|-|TRBV28|TRBD1
TGTGCCAGCAGTATGGGACAGGGCCTTCCCTACGAGCAGTACTTC
CASSMGQGLPYEQYF
>TRBJ2-7|-|TRBV5-1|-
TGCGCCAGCAGCTCCCAGGGTAGGAGCGAGCAGTACTTC
CASSSQGRSEQYF
>TRBJ1-6|-|TRBV2|-
TGTGCCAGCCGTTTTGGGCGTAATTCACCCCTCCACTTT
CASRFGRNSPLHF
>TRBJ1-2|-|TRBV10-3|-
TGTGCCGCCCGAACCGGGATCAACTATGGCTACACCTTC
CAARTGINYGYTF
>TRBJ1-1|-|TRBV27|-
TGTGCCAGCAGTTTTCGGAGGGGATTCACTGAAGCTTTCTTT
CASSFRRGFTEAFF
>TRBJ1-2|once|TRBV19|-
TGTGCCAGTAGCCACCAGGACATTCGCTTCTATGGCTACACCTTC
CASSHQDIRFYGYTF
>TRBJ2-2|-|TRBV29-1|-
TGCAGCGTTAGGGGCAACCCGGCGAACACCGGGGAGCTGTTTTTT
CSVRGNPANTGELFF
>TRBJ1-5|-|TRBV6-1|-
TGTGCCAGCAGCGGTACAGGGAATCAGCCCCAGCATTTT
CASSGTGNQPQHF
>TRBJ1-1|once|TRBV29-1|TRBD1
TGCAGCGTGCGTCCCGGGACAGGATGGACTGAAGCTTTCTTT
CSVRPGTGWTEAFF
>TRBJ1-2|-|TRBV2|-
TGTGCCAGCACCTACTCAGGACAGAATGGCTACACCTTC
CASTYSGQNGYTF
>TRBJ1-5|-|TRBV4-2|TRBD1
TGTGCCAGCAGCCACGACGGGACAGGATATAGCAATCAGCCCCAGCATTTT
CASSHDGTGYSNQPQHF
>TRBJ1-3|-|TRBV6-6|TRBD1
TGTGCCAGCAGGAGGACAGGGGCGGGTACTGGAAACACCATATATTTT
CASRRTGAGTGNTIYF
>TRBJ2-2|-|TRBV5-4|TRBD2
TGTGCCAGCAGCCCACAGCGGGATTACGGAACCGGGGAGCTGTTTTTT
CASSPQRDYGTGELFF
>TRBJ2-7|-|TRBV7-9|TRBD2
TGTGCCAGCAGCTCTCAGCGGGGGGGCGGTTACTCCTACGAGCAGTACTTC
CASSSQRGGGYSYEQYF
>TRBJ1-1|-|TRBV18|-
TGTGCCAGCTCTCTACAGGGTGACACTGAAGCTTTCTTT
CASSLQGDTEAFF
>TRBJ2-1|-|TRBV4-1|TRBD2
TGCGCCAGCAGCCCAAAGGGACTAGCGGAAGACTACAATGAGCAGTTCTTC
CASSPKGLAEDYNEQFF
>TRBJ2-7|-|TRBV9|-
TGTGCCAGCAGCGTAGGTGATAGCAGCTCCTACGAGCAGTACTTC
CASSVGDSSSYEQYF
>TRBJ1-6|-|TRBV5-6|TRBD1
TGTGCCAGCAGCTTCGGGACAGGCCGGAATTCACCCCTCCACTTT
CASSFGTGRNSPLHF
>TRBJ2-3|-|TRBV18|TRBD1
TGTGCCAGCTCAACAACAGGGGCTACAGATACGCAGTATTTT
CASSTTGATDTQYF
>TRBJ1-1|-|TRBV19|TRBD1
TGTGCCAGTAGTAGGTGGCAGGACAGGGATTCTCTGGCGGCTTTCTTT
CASSRWQDRDSLAAFF
>TRBJ2-7|-|TRBV6-6|-
TGTGCCAGCAGTTACTCGCTAGACGAGCAGTACTTC
CASSYSLDEQYF
>TRBJ2-7|-|TRBV10-3|TRBD2
TGTGCCATCAGTGCCCGGCAGGGGACTAGCGGCTACGAGCAGTACTTC
CAISARQGTSGYEQYF
>TRBJ1-1|-|TRBV5-1|TRBD1
TGCGCCAGCAGCTTCGATGGACAGGGCGAAGCTTTCTTT
CASSFDGQGEAFF
>TRBJ1-1|-|TRBV6-1|-
TGTGCCAGCAGTGAATGGGGGGGCAGGGGAAGGGACACTGAAGCTTTCTTT
CASSEWGGRGRDTEAFF
>TRBJ2-1|-|TRBV27|TRBD1
TGTGCCAGCAGTTCCGGGACAGGGGGCTACAATGAGCAGTTCTTC
CASSSGTGGYNEQFF
>TRBJ2-5|-|TRBV9|TRBD1
TGTGCCAGCAGCGGAGCCCCGGGACAGGTAAATGAAGAGACCCAGTACTTC
CASSGAPGQVNEETQYF
>TRBJ1-1|few|TRBV5-6|-
TGTGCCAGCAAAACCAAGGGGTGGACTGAAGCTTTCTTT
CASKTKGWTEAFF
>TRBJ1-1|-|TRBV2|-
TGTGCCGCGCGCAAAGCTTTCTTT
CAARKAFF
>TRBJ2-1|-|TRBV7-2|TRBD1
TGTGCCAGCAGCTTAGGGGACAGGGGCTATGAGCAGTTCTTC
CASSLGDRGYEQFF
>TRBJ2-4|-|TRBV2|TRBD2
TGTGCCAGCACGCGGGGAGCGGGGGGGCAGGTCAAAAACATTCAGTACTTC
CASTRGAGGQVKNIQYF
>TRBJ1-1|-|TRBV27|-
TGTGCCAGCAGTTTATATATGGGGGACATGAACACTGAAGCTTTCTTT
CASSLYMGDMNTEAFF
>TRBJ1-4|-|TRBV5-4|TRBD1
TGTGCCAGCAGCTTGCCAGGGGGGCAGGAGGAAAAACTGTTTTTT
CASSLPGGQEEKLFF
>TRBJ2-5|-|TRBV4-2|TRBD2
TGTGCCAGCAGCCAAGGGACTAGCGGGGGAAAGACCCAGTACTTC
CASSQGTSGGKTQYF
>TRBJ1-1|-|TRBV5-4|-
TGTGCCAGCAGCCGGATGGGGGGAAAGGAAGCTTTCTTT
CASSRMGGKEAFF
>TRBJ2-7|once|TRBV7-2|-
TGTGCCAGCAGCTTGGACTGGAGCTCCTACGAGCAGTACTTC
CASSLDWSSYEQYF
>TRBJ2-7|-|TRBV27|TRBD2
TGTGCCAGCAGTCCGAGTATATCGGGGGGGTCCTACGAGCAGTACTTC
CASSPSISGGSYEQYF
>TRBJ2-1|-|TRBV2|-
TGTGCCAGCAGTGAAGCGCCGGGACAAATCGGCGCGCAGTTCTTC
CASSEAPGQIGAQFF
>TRBJ1-4|-|TRBV5-4|-
TGTGCCAGCAGCGCGGGATCTAATGAAAAACTGTTTTTT
CASSAGSNEKLFF
>TRBJ1-4|-|TRBV5-7|TRBD1
TGTGCCAGCAGCTTAGTGGACAGGGAAAATGAAAAACTGTTTTTT
CASSLVDRENEKLFF
>TRBJ1-1|-|TRBV6-1|TRBD1
TGTGCCAGCAGCGAAAAGGGGGCGGGAACGGGGAACACTGAAGCTTTCTTT
CASSEKGAGTGNTEAFF